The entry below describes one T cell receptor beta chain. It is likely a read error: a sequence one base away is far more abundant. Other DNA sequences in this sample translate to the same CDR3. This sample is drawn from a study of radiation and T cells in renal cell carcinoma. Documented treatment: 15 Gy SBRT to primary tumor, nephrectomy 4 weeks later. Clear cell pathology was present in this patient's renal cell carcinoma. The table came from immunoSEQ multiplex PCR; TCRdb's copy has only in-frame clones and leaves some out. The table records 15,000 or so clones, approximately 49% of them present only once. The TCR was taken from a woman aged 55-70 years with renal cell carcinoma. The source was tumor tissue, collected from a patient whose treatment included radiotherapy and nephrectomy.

The CDR3 DNA follows: TGTGCCAGCAGCCCGGGACTAGCGGAAAACATTCAGTACTTC. It encodes CASSPGLAENIQYF. J is TRBJ2-4 and V is TRBV5-4, with 11 bases fitting TRBD2. The CDR3 is made up of 14 amino acids. CDR1 is SGHNT and CDR2 is YYREEE in the germline V gene (reference sequence). V was clipped by 4 bases and J by 5 bases; unmatched bases: 2. The entire variable domain, with the rest obtained from reference TRBV5-4 and TRBJ2-4, is as follows: ETGVTQSPTHLIKTRGQQVTLRCSSQSGHNTVSWYQQALGQGPQFIFQYYREEENGRGNFPPRFSGLQFPNYSSELNVNALELDDSALYLCASSPGLAENIQYFGAGTRLSVL.